This entry features one T cell receptor beta chain sequence. A read error is possible here, since a much larger clone lies one base away. The data derive from a study of Graves' ophthalmopathy and Graves' hyperthyroidism. Looking at the study overall: The authors collected peripheral blood at initial diagnosis, before any treatment.

Ophthalmopathy in the donors was of moderate-to-severe activity, with CAS ≥3, NOSPECS ≥4 and duration under 3 months. As diagnostic evidence, clinical symptoms, serum thyroxine, TRAb, thyroid ultrasound and orbital computed tomography were relied upon. Isolation of PBMCs was performed using over 9.5 ml of fresh peripheral blood. CDR1 is WSHSY, CDR2 SAAADI, per germline. The CDR3 has 13 residues. Researchers took RNA transcripts and amplified TCR beta CDR3 regions from them. HTBI primers were employed in first-round RT-PCR, then a second-round multiplex PCR followed. TCRdb itself ran the multiplex PCR reads through MiXCR, one entry per CDR3 protein. The sample has about 220,000 distinct CDR3 sequences, about 22% seen once.

This clonotype was obtained from a woman in her forties or fifties with Graves' ophthalmopathy. The chain uses TRBV10-2 and TRBJ1-5; D not certain. The sequencing sample was made of peripheral blood. In nucleotides, the CDR3 is TGCGCCAGCCGGGGTACAAAGAATCGGCCCCAGCATTTT. It is translated as CASRGTKNRPQHF.